The clone carrying this T cell receptor (beta chain) was found a few times. These data belong to a study of T cells after yellow fever vaccination. Looking at the study overall: Each low-cell-number fraction was prepared by means of SMART-Seq v4 Ultra Low Input.

From the 5' RACE reads, TCRdb called clonotypes with MiXCR, one entry per CDR3 protein. The sample lists roughly 150,000 distinct CDR3 sequences; roughly 8% were seen once. The CDR3 is 14 amino acids. Germline V gene data show CDR1 as DFQATT and CDR2 as SNEGSKA (reference sequence). V dropped 4 bases and J dropped 2; count of bases not matched to a gene: 8. The genes are TRBV20-1 and TRBJ2-7; 7 positions match TRBD2. The sequence came from a man aged 25 to 40 who received the YFV17D yellow fever vaccine. The sequencing used CD4+ T cells sorted from PBMCs, collected 5 days after the yellow fever booster vaccination. The CDR3 region is CSATLSSGTYEQYF. The CDR3, as DNA: TGCAGTGCTACTCTTTCTAGCGGCACCTACGAGCAGTACTTC.